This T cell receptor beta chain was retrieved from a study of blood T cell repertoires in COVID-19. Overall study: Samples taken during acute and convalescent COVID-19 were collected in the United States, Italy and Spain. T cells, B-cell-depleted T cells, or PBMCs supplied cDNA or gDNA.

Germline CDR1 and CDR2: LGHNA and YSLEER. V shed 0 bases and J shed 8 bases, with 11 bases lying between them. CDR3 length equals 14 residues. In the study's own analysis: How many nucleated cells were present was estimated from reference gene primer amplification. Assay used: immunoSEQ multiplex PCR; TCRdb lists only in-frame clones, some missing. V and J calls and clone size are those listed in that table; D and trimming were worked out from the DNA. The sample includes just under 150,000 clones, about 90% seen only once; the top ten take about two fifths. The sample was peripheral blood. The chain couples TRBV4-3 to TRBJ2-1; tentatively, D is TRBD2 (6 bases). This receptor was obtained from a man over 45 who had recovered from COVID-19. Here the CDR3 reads CASSQDVRGYEQFF. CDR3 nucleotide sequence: TGCGCCAGCAGCCAAGATGTGCGGGGTTATGAGCAGTTCTTC.